The rows below give T cell receptor beta chains drawn from one sample of a study of T cell responses to AZD1222 COVID-19 vaccine. Clones were read by immunoSEQ multiplex PCR, and TCRdb kept only the in-frame ones, dropping some. The data show some 200,000 clones, 80% to 95% seen once. The sample was peripheral blood, taken on day 0 of AZD1222 vaccination. The receptors shown here come from an adult in good health. The CDR3 runs from the conserved cysteine through the conserved F or W. A D gene is named only where the DNA matches it firmly. Clone size is not always given. Where it is, it says once, few, many or a class for expanded clones.

.,.,TRBJ1-1,TRBV4-1,CASSQAEYAEAFF,TGCGCCAGCAGCCAAGCGGAATACGCTGAAGCTTTCTTT
.,TRBD1,TRBJ1-1,TRBV6-2/TRBV6-3,CASSYPQGAPIEAFF,TGTGCCAGCAGTTACCCGCAGGGGGCCCCGATTGAAGCTTTCTTT
.,.,TRBJ1-5,TRBV7-6,CASSLDVGFNQPQHF,TGTGCCAGCAGCTTAGACGTGGGATTTAATCAGCCCCAGCATTTT
.,.,TRBJ2-7,TRBV27,CASSLGDHPYEQYF,TGTGCCAGCAGTTTGGGGGATCATCCCTACGAGCAGTACTTC
once,.,TRBJ2-7,TRBV27,CASSRTLSYPMGEQYF,TGTGCCAGCAGCCGTACCCTCAGTTATCCCATGGGCGAGCAGTACTTC
.,.,TRBJ1-6,TRBV25-1,CASSVGAVNSPLHF,TGTGCCAGCAGTGTGGGGGCAGTCAATTCACCCCTCCACTTT
.,.,TRBJ1-2,TRBV27,CASSSQQGNGYTF,TGTGCCAGCAGTTCTCAACAGGGTAATGGCTACACCTTC
.,TRBD2,TRBJ2-5,TRBV3-1/TRBV3-2,CASSQNRGLAGAKETQYF,TGTGCCAGCAGCCAAAATAGGGGGCTAGCGGGGGCCAAAGAGACCCAGTACTTC
.,TRBD1,TRBJ2-7,TRBV4-1,CASSRTTGEYEQYF,TGCGCCAGCAGCCGTACCACAGGGGAATACGAGCAGTACTTC
.,TRBD1,TRBJ2-5,TRBV5-4,CASSLLIDRAETQYF,TGTGCCAGCAGCTTACTCATTGACAGGGCTGAGACCCAGTACTTC
.,.,TRBJ1-1,TRBV5-1,CASSLDRGIMNTEAFF,TGCGCCAGCAGCTTGGATAGGGGCATCATGAACACTGAAGCTTTCTTT
once,TRBD1,TRBJ1-5,TRBV27,CASSPAHRGLWQPQHF,TGTGCCAGCAGTCCCGCCCACAGGGGGCTTTGGCAGCCCCAGCATTTT
.,.,TRBJ1-1,TRBV23-1,CASSQVPPLGVNTEAFF,TGCGCCAGCAGTCAAGTCCCTCCTTTGGGGGTAAACACTGAAGCTTTCTTT
.,TRBD1,TRBJ2-5,TRBV28,CASSLGTVETQYF,TGTGCCAGCAGTTTAGGGACAGTGGAGACCCAGTACTTC
.,TRBD2,TRBJ2-1,TRBV10-2,CASSVAGGSNEQFF,TGCGCCAGCAGTGTAGCGGGAGGGAGCAATGAGCAGTTCTTC
.,.,TRBJ1-2,TRBV3-1/TRBV3-2,CASSQARRGAHGYTF,TGTGCCAGCAGCCAAGCGCGCAGGGGCGCCCATGGCTACACCTTC
.,TRBD1,TRBJ2-7,TRBV5-1,CASSSWSTGKHYEQYF,TGCGCCAGCAGCTCGTGGTCGACAGGGAAACACTACGAGCAGTACTTC
once,TRBD2,TRBJ2-7,TRBV7-9,CASSSGAHSSYEQYF,TGTGCCAGCAGCAGCGGGGCCCACAGCTCCTACGAGCAGTACTTC
.,.,TRBJ1-1,TRBV5-1,CASSSGTDEHGAFF,TGCGCCAGCAGCTCAGGGACGGATGAACATGGAGCTTTCTTT
.,.,TRBJ1-1,TRBV5-1,CASSLTMNTEAFF,TGCGCCAGCAGCCTAACGATGAACACTGAAGCTTTCTTT
.,.,TRBJ2-1,TRBV9,CASSVGVGAEQFF,TGTGCCAGCAGCGTAGGTGTGGGGGCCGAGCAGTTCTTC
.,TRBD1,TRBJ1-2,TRBV3-1/TRBV3-2,CASSQDRGGRGGGYTF,TGTGCCAGCAGCCAAGACAGAGGGGGCAGGGGCGGCGGCTACACCTTC
.,.,TRBJ2-7,TRBV10-3,CAISESLERLYEQYF,TGTGCCATCAGTGAGTCGCTGGAGCGGCTCTACGAGCAGTACTTC
once,TRBD1,TRBJ2-5,TRBV18,CASSPAGGGRQETQYF,TGTGCCAGCTCACCCGCAGGGGGCGGCCGCCAAGAGACCCAGTACTTC
many,TRBD1,TRBJ1-1,TRBV6-5,CASTQDRGGPEAFF,TGTGCCAGCACCCAGGACAGGGGCGGCCCTGAAGCTTTCTTT
.,.,TRBJ1-2,TRBV27,CASSPTTNYGYTF,TGTGCCAGCAGTCCGACCACTAACTATGGCTACACCTTC